Shown below are 27 T cell receptor beta chains from a single sample sequenced in a study of cytomegalovirus exposure and HLA in healthy donors listed by TCRdb under 2017. Libraries were made using the immunoSEQ multiplex PCR assay. For the multiplex PCR, a mixture combining 60 forward primers for TCR Vbeta segments and 13 reverse primers for TCR Jbeta segments was used. Here the immuneACCESS table is served through TCRdb, limited to in-frame sequences with V and J called. Missing clones are a known gap in these copies; in checked studies unresolved V genes cover under half, and the rest lacks a known reason. The sample profile shows under 200,000 clones; about four fifths of them were found once. Approximately 1.5% of the sample is taken by the ten largest. Material for sequencing was PBMCs. These receptors came from a woman between 18 and 29 years old in good health and CMV-seronegative.

The chain recombines TRBV2 with TRBJ2-3; 12 nucleotides line up with TRBD2. CDR1 is SNHLY, CDR2 FYNNEI, per germline. V lost 10 bases to trimming and J lost 2 bases; unmatched junction nucleotides: 13. CDR3 length equals 17 residues. The CDR3 protein is CATNEFRLAGDTDTQYF. CDR3 DNA sequence: TGTGCCACCAACGAATTCCGACTAGCGGGGGACACAGATACGCAGTATTTT.

V usage is TRBV18 and J usage is TRBJ2-2; 8 bases match TRBD2. CDR1 KGHSH and CDR2 LQKENI come from the germline V gene. There are 17 residues in the CDR3. The V gene end was trimmed by 6 bases and the J gene end by 7 bases; junction bases not matched to a gene: 16. CDR3 residues: CASSPSPAGGRNGELFF. The CDR3 nucleotides read TGTGCCAGCTCGCCCTCCCCGGCGGGAGGAAGGAACGGGGAGCTGTTTTTT.

The rearrangement links TRBV28 to TRBJ2-7; 9 nucleotides agree with TRBD1. Looked up from germline, CDR1 is MDHEN and CDR2 is SYDVKM. Losses at the gene ends were 6 bases for V and 2 bases for J; bases not matched to a gene: 20. This CDR3 comprises 19 residues. Here the CDR3 reads CASSLPFLSRDRDPYEQYF. The DNA for the CDR3 is TGTGCCAGCAGCTTACCGTTCTTAAGCCGGGACAGGGATCCCTACGAGCAGTACTTC.

This clone was seen a handful of times. J is TRBJ1-1 and V is TRBV11-3; TRBD1 aligns across 7 bases. Germline CDR1 and CDR2: SGHNT and YENEEA. V shed 4 bases, J shed 5 bases, and the junction held 10 bases outside the gene matches. This CDR3 contains 15 residues. The CDR3 nucleotides read TGTGCCAGCAGCTCCCCCCAGACAGGGAAGACTGAAGCTTTCTTT. Translating it yields CASSSPQTGKTEAFF.

The rearrangement joins TRBV18 to TRBJ1-4, with D perhaps matching TRBD1 (5 bases). CDR1 KGHSH and CDR2 LQKENI come from the germline V gene. The CDR3 runs 19 residues. Trimming removed 3 bases at V and 4 bases at J, with 24 bases between. CDR3 sequence: CASSPSSGGTYTLNEKLFF. As DNA, the CDR3 is TGTGCCAGCTCACCGTCTTCTGGGGGGACCTATACTCTTAATGAAAAACTGTTTTTT.

V and J are TRBV11-3 and TRBJ2-1, with 7 positions matching TRBD2. The CDR3 totals 18 residues. Unmatched junction bases numbered 10, after V lost 2 bases and J lost 0 bases. Germline CDR1 reads SGHNT; CDR2 reads YENEEA. CDR3 bases: TGTGCCAGCAGCTTATCGGCTAGCGGTCCGTACTCCTACAATGAGCAGTTCTTC. Translation: CASSLSASGPYSYNEQFF.

The table lists this clone with a few counts. This chain joins TRBV4-2 and TRBJ2-3; perhaps TRBD1 as D (6 bases). The CDR3 totals 16 residues. Trimming stripped 4 bases from V and 2 bases from J, with 16 bases between. Germline V gives CDR1 LGHNA, CDR2 YNFKEQ. The CDR3 loop reads CASSPRLTGVTDTQYF. The CDR3 DNA follows: TGTGCCAGCAGCCCCCGCCTGACAGGAGTCACAGATACGCAGTATTTT.

This clone was seen only once. This sequence joins TRBV11-3 and TRBJ2-1, with 8 positions matching TRBD2. The CDR3 totals 17 residues. The junction had 9 bases not matched to a gene; V was cut back by 5 bases and J by 0 bases. Germline V gene data show CDR1 as SGHNT and CDR2 as YENEEA. CDR3 nucleotides: TGTGCCAGCAGCCCTCGACTAGCGAGCCCCTCCTACAATGAGCAGTTCTTC. It translates to CASSPRLASPSYNEQFF.

This clone has just one count. V gene TRBV4-3 combines with J gene TRBJ2-1; 9 bases are a match to TRBD2. The V and J ends lost 0 bases and 3 bases, in that order; junction bases with no gene match: 3. This CDR3 comprises 16 residues. Germline V CDR1 and CDR2: LGHNA, YSLEER. The CDR3 coding sequence is TGCGCCAGCAGCCAAGAAACTAGCGGGCGCTACAATGAGCAGTTCTTC. It encodes CASSQETSGRYNEQFF.

The chain uses TRBV4-3 and TRBJ1-3, with 9 bases aligning to TRBD1. V gave up 4 bases and J gave up 6 bases; unmatched junction bases: 7. This CDR3 comprises 15 residues. Germline CDR1 is LGHNA and CDR2 is YSLEER. The CDR3 loop is CASSPRTGASNTIYF. CDR3 in DNA: TGCGCCAGCAGCCCCCGGACAGGGGCCTCAAACACCATATATTTT.

V and J are TRBV4-3 and TRBJ1-5, with a possible D match to TRBD1 (5 bases). The CDR3 is made up of 17 amino acids. CDR1 is LGHNA, CDR2 YSLEER, per germline. V was clipped by 0 bases and J by 4 bases, with 16 bases between them. The CDR3 region is CASSQDWDLVGNQPQHF. DNA for the CDR3: TGCGCCAGCAGCCAAGATTGGGACTTGGTGGGGAATCAGCCCCAGCATTTT.

V is TRBV2 and J is TRBJ2-1; tentative D call: TRBD2 (6 bases). The CDR3 consists of 13 residues. V lost 4 bases, J lost 8 bases, and 12 bases lay in between. Germline lookup yields CDR1 SNHLY and CDR2 FYNNEI. This CDR3 is CASSVGRGYEQFF. The CDR3 nucleotides are TGTGCCAGCAGTGTTGGGCGGGGATATGAGCAGTTCTTC.

This rearrangement joins TRBV30 to TRBJ2-7, with 11 nucleotides matching TRBD2. Germline CDR1 GTSNPN, CDR2 SVGIG (reference sequence). The CDR3 is 13 residues long. With V trimmed by 5 bases and J by 7 bases, 7 bases remained unmatched. The CDR3 nucleotides are TGTGCCTGGCAACTAGCGGGAGTTGGGGAGCAGTACTTC. It yields the protein CAWQLAGVGEQYF. Variable domain in full (rest from reference TRBV30 and TRBJ2-7): SQTIHQWPATLVQPVGSPLSLECTVEGTSNPNLYWYRQAAGRGLQLLFYSVGIGQISSEVPQNLSASRPQDRQFILSSKKLLLSDSGFYLCAWQLAGVGEQYFGPGTRLTVT.

The V and J genes are TRBV7-2 and TRBJ2-7; perhaps TRBD2 as D (6 bases). With 5 bases removed from V and 6 bases from J, the gap between germline ends came to 17 bases. This CDR3 region has 14 residues. Germline CDR1 reads SGHTA; CDR2 reads FQGNSA. The CDR3 sequence is CASSPMMGEVEQYF. The DNA of the CDR3 is TGTGCCAGCAGCCCCATGATGGGGGAGGTCGAGCAGTACTTC.

The rearrangement joins TRBV19 to TRBJ2-1; D may be TRBD2 (6 bases). CDR1 is LNHDA, CDR2 SQIVND, per germline (reference sequence). The ends were cut back, 5 bases at V and 9 bases at J, with 8 bases in the middle. The CDR3 is 11 residues long. CDR3 loop: CASSPGGEQFF. In DNA, the CDR3 is TGTGCCAGTAGTCCCGGGGGTGAGCAGTTCTTC.

V usage is TRBV18 and J usage is TRBJ2-7; D is possibly TRBD2 (5 bases). V lost 4 bases and J 7 bases, leaving 17 bases between the germline ends. The CDR3 is 14 residues long. In germline, CDR1 is KGHSH, CDR2 LQKENI. In DNA, the CDR3 is TGTGCCAGCTCACAGGGAGCCATGACGGGGGAGCAGTACGTC. Amino acids: CASSQGAMTGEQYV.

The chain recombines TRBV4-3 with TRBJ2-1; D perhaps matches TRBD2 (5 bases). Germline V gene data show CDR1 as LGHNA and CDR2 as YSLEER. The CDR3 totals 19 residues. Trimming cost V 0 bases and J 0 bases, with 18 bases left between them. CDR3 coding DNA: TGCGCCAGCAGCCAAGATCCGGCTGGAGGCGGGTCCTCCTACAATGAGCAGTTCTTC. Amino acids: CASSQDPAGGGSSYNEQFF.

The rearrangement uses TRBV7-2 and TRBJ2-2, with a tentative D call TRBD2 (5 bases). Germline CDR1 reads SGHTA; CDR2 reads FQGNSA. This CDR3 is built from 16 residues. The V end was cut by 1 base, the J end by 3 bases, with 12 bases between. CDR3 in DNA: TGTGCCAGCAGCTTAGATAGGGAGCATTACACCGGGGAGCTGTTTTTT. It encodes CASSLDREHYTGELFF.

The rearrangement joins TRBV27 to TRBJ1-4; 8 positions match TRBD1. V lost 6 bases to trimming and J lost 3 bases; unmatched junction nucleotides: 9. The CDR3 extends over 16 amino acids. CDR1 and CDR2 from the germline V gene are MNHEY and SMNVEV (reference sequence). The CDR3 coding sequence is TGTGCCAGCAGCAAACGGACAGGGCAGTCTAATGAAAAACTGTTTTTT. Residues: CASSKRTGQSNEKLFF.

The chain carries TRBV29-1 and TRBJ2-1; 10 bases map to TRBD1. V lost 6 bases to trimming and J lost 6 bases; unmatched junction nucleotides: 5. From germline, CDR1 is SQVTM and CDR2 ANQGSEA. The CDR3 is 13 amino acids. CDR3 loop: CSVRGQGSNEQFF. The CDR3 region has the DNA TGCAGCGTCCGGGGACAGGGGTCCAATGAGCAGTTCTTC.

The chain links TRBV18 to TRBJ2-1; TRBD2 might be the D (5 bases). This CDR3 contains 13 residues. From germline, CDR1 is KGHSH and CDR2 LQKENI. Trimming pared 3 bases from V and 4 bases from J, leaving 7 bases between. The CDR3 region is CASSPGLYNEQFF. Here the CDR3 DNA reads TGTGCCAGCTCACCCGGACTGTACAATGAGCAGTTCTTC.

The chain's CDR3 is CASRVSGTQETQYF. DNA for the CDR3: TGCGCCAGCAGGGTTAGCGGGACCCAAGAGACCCAGTACTTC. The V and J genes are TRBV5-1 and TRBJ2-5; 8 nucleotides match TRBD2. Per the germline V gene, CDR1 is SGHRS and CDR2 is YFSETQ. V gave up 5 bases and J gave up 1 base; unmatched junction bases: 4. CDR3 length: 14 amino acids. The full variable domain, its missing parts supplied by reference TRBV5-1 and TRBJ2-5, is KAGVTQTPRYLIKTRGQQVTLSCSPISGHRSVSWYQQTPGQGLQFLFEYFSETQRNKGNFPGRFSGRQFSNSRSEMNVSTLELGDSALYLCASRVSGTQETQYFGPGTRLLVL.

This rearrangement joins TRBV27 to TRBJ2-1, with TRBD1 as a possible D gene (5 bases). Germline CDR1 MNHEY, CDR2 SMNVEV (reference sequence). The germline V and J ends were trimmed by 4 bases and 12 bases, with 10 bases remaining between them. CDR3 length: 11 residues. CDR3 DNA: TGTGCCAGCAGTTCAGGGTTTACGCAGTTCTTC. Translation: CASSSGFTQFF.

The chain carries TRBV19 and TRBJ2-1; 11 positions match TRBD2. The CDR3 has 17 residues. V shed 1 base, J shed 10 bases, and the junction held 12 bases outside the gene matches. Germline V lookup: CDR1 LNHDA, CDR2 SQIVND (reference sequence). CDR3 loop: CASSIVLASGRRSEQFF. The CDR3 DNA reads TGTGCCAGTAGTATAGTTTTAGCTAGCGGGAGGCGTAGCGAGCAGTTCTTC.

In its sample, this clone was seen a few times. J is TRBJ2-7 and V is TRBV2; a weak D match, TRBD2 (7 bases). Looked up from germline, CDR1 is SNHLY and CDR2 is FYNNEI. This CDR3 is built from 12 residues. V dropped 5 bases and J dropped 6 bases, with 11 bases sitting between them. The CDR3 region is CASSPGGLEQYF. CDR3 DNA: TGTGCCAGCAGTCCCGGGGGGCTCGAGCAGTACTTC. Looking up the rest from reference TRBV2 and TRBJ2-7 gives the full variable domain: EPEVTQTPSHQVTQMGQEVILRCVPISNHLYFYWYRQILGQKVEFLVSFYNNEISEKSEIFDDQFSVERPDGSNFTLKIRSTKLEDSAMYFCASSPGGLEQYFGPGTRLTVT.

This clone showed up just once. The chain couples TRBV11-3 to TRBJ2-5, with TRBD2 as a possible D gene (6 bases). Germline V CDR1 and CDR2: SGHNT, YENEEA. V lost 5 bases, J lost 2 bases, and 12 bases lay in between. The CDR3 spans 14 residues. DNA of the CDR3: TGTGCCAGCAGCCCCCGGGGACTTCAAGAGACCCAGTACTTC. Its translation is CASSPRGLQETQYF.

This chain connects TRBV30 to TRBJ1-1; D unresolved. Trimming removed 5 bases at V and 4 bases at J, with 11 bases between. Germline CDR1 is GTSNPN and CDR2 is SVGIG (reference sequence). CDR3 length: 12 residues. The CDR3 DNA is TGTGCCTGGGGGTGGGAGAGCACTGAAGCTTTCTTT. As protein: CAWGWESTEAFF.